This T cell receptor beta chain was sequenced during a study of vaccination and CD4 T cells after COVID-19. Study details: Collection of post-vaccine samples followed dose two by a median about 72 days, spanning a range of 14 to 241.

The study, taken as a whole, reports: Spike mono-reactivity was found in 304 of 307 vaccine-specific clones from convalescent patients.

Oncomine TCR Beta short-read sequencing was applied to DNA from cultured CD4+ T cells. TCRdb analysed the PCR reads with MiXCR anew, one entry per CDR3 protein. The sample shows about 18,000 distinct CDR3 sequences, around 60% of them seen only once. This clonotype appeared a few times. No antigen is known for it. Trimming at V came to 2 bases and at J to 5 bases, leaving 4 bases not matched to a gene. CDR1 and CDR2 from the germline V gene are DFQATT and SNEGSKA (reference sequence). CDR3 length equals 14 residues. Treatment noted: roughly 11-day PBMC culture with coronavirus spike peptide pools or control peptides (ViraFEST assay). Before TCRs were sequenced, ViraFEST expanded antigen-specific T cells with peptide pools.

The chain joins TRBV20-1 to TRBJ1-4; 8 positions match TRBD1. Sequenced material: CD4+ T cells from blood, cultured in vitro, taken before SARS-CoV-2 vaccination. This sequence originates from a human donor who had recovered from COVID-19. Here the CDR3 reads CSARSGTGNEKLFF. The DNA for the CDR3 is TGCAGTGCTAGATCCGGGACAGGAAATGAAAAACTGTTTTTT.